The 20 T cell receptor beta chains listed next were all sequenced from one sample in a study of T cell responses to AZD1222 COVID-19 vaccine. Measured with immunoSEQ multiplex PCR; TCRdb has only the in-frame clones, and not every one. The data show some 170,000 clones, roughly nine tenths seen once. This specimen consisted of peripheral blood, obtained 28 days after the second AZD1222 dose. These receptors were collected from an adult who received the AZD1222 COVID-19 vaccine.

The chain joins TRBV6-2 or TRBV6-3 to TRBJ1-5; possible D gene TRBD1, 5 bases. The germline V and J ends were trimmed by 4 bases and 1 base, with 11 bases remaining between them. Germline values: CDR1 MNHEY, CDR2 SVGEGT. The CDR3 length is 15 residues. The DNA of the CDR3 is TGTGCCAGCAGTTCATACCGGGGGAGCAATCAGCCCCAGCATTTT. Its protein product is CASSSYRGSNQPQHF.

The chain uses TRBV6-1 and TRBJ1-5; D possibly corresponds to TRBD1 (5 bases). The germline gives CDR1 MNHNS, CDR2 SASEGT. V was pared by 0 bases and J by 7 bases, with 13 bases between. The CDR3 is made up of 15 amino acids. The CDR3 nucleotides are TGTGCCAGCAGTGAAGCGCGGAGTTCAGGGCAGCCCCAGCATTTT. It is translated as CASSEARSSGQPQHF.

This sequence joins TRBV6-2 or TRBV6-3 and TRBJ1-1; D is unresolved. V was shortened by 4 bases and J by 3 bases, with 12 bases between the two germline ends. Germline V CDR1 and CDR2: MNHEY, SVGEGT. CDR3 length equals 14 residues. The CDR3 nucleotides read TGTGCCAGCAGTTCCGGACCCGGGCACACTGAAGCTTTCTTT. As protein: CASSSGPGHTEAFF.

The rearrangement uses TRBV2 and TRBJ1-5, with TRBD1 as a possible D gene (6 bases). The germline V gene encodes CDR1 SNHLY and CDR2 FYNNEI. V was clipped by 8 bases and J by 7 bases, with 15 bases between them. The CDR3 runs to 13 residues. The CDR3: CASLRGPEQPQHF. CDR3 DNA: TGTGCCAGCCTTCGGGGGCCGGAACAGCCCCAGCATTTT.

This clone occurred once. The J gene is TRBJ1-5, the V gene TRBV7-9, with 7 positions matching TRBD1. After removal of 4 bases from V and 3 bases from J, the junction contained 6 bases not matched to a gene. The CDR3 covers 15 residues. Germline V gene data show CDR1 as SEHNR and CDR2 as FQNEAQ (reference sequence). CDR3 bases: TGTGCCAGCAGCTCAACAGGGGCCTACAATCAGCCCCAGCATTTT. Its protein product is CASSSTGAYNQPQHF.

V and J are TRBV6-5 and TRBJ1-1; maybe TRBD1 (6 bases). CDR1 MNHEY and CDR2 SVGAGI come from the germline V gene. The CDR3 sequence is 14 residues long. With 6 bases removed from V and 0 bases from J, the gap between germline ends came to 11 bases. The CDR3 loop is CASSARGVNTEAFF. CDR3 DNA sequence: TGTGCCAGCAGCGCCAGGGGAGTGAACACTGAAGCTTTCTTT.

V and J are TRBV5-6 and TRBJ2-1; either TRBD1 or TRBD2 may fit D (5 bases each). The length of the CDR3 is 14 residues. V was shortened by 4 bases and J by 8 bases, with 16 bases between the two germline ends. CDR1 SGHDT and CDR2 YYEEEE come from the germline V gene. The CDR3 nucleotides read TGTGCCAGCAGCCCCGGGACGCTTAGGGATGAGCAGTTCTTC. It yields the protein CASSPGTLRDEQFF.

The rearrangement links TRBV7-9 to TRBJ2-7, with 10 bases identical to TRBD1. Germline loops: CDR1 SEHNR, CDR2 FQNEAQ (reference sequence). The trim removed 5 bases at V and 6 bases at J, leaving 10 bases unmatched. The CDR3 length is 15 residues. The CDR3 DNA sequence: TGTGCCAGCAGCGACCAGACAGGGGGCCGGGGCGAGCAGTACTTC. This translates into CASSDQTGGRGEQYF.

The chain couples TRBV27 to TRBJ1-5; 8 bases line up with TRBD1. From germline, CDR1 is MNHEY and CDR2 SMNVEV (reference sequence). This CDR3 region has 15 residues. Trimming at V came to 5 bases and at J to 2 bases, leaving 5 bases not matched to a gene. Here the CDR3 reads CASSPMDRGNQPQHF. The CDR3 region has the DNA TGTGCCAGCAGTCCGATGGACAGGGGCAATCAGCCCCAGCATTTT.

The CDR3 bases are TGTGCCAGCAGTTCCCTTCTTACAGGGGGCGACGGCTATGGCTACACCTTC. This codes for CASSSLLTGGDGYGYTF. The chain joins TRBV27 to TRBJ1-2, with 9 bases that match TRBD1. V shed 4 bases, J shed 4 bases, and the junction held 13 bases outside the gene matches. This CDR3 comprises 17 residues. The germline CDR1 and CDR2 sequences are MNHEY and SMNVEV (reference sequence).

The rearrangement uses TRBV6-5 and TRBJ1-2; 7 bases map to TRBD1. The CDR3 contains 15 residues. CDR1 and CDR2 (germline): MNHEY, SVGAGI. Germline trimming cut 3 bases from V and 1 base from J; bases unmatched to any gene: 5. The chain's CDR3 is CASSYGTELNYGYTF. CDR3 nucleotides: TGTGCCAGCAGTTATGGGACAGAGCTTAACTATGGCTACACCTTC.

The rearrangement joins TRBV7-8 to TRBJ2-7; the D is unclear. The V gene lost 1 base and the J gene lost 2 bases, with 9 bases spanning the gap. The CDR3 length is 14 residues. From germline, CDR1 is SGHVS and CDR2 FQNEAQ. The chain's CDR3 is CASSLGAFTYEQYF. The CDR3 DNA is TGTGCCAGCAGCTTAGGTGCGTTTACCTACGAGCAGTACTTC.

The CDR3 DNA follows: TGTGCCAGCACGAATACTAGCGGGAACTACAATGAGCAGTTCTTC. Translation gives CASTNTSGNYNEQFF. The chain recombines TRBV18 with TRBJ2-1, with TRBD2 matching 10 bases. Looked up from germline, CDR1 is KGHSH and CDR2 is LQKENI. This CDR3 is 15 amino acids long. V shed 8 bases, J shed 3 bases, and the junction held 7 bases outside the gene matches.

CDR3 in DNA: TGTGCCAGTAGTATAATGAAGGGGCGAAACACTGAAGCTTTCTTT. Protein sequence: CASSIMKGRNTEAFF. The J gene is TRBJ1-1, the V gene TRBV19, with D possibly matching TRBD1 (5 bases). The V end was cut by 2 bases, the J end by 2 bases, with 12 bases between. Looked up from germline, CDR1 is LNHDA and CDR2 is SQIVND (reference sequence). The CDR3 sequence is 15 residues long.

The CDR3 DNA reads TGTGCCAGCAGGGGTACAGGGTCCGGGGCCAACGTCCTGACTTTC. Protein product: CASRGTGSGANVLTF. The V gene is TRBV2, the J gene TRBJ2-6, with a possible D match to TRBD1 (6 bases). The CDR3 contains 15 residues. The V end was cut by 6 bases, the J end by 4 bases, with 13 bases between. Germline CDR1 and CDR2: SNHLY and FYNNEI.

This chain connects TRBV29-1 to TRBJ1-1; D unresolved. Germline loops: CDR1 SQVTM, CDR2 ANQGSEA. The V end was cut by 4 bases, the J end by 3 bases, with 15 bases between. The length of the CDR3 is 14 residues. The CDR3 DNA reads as TGCAGCGTTGCCCCTTTCGGTCTTCACACTGAAGCTTTCTTT. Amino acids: CSVAPFGLHTEAFF. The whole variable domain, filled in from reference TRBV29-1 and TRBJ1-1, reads SAVISQKPSRDICQRGTSLTIQCQVDSQVTMMFWYRQQPGQSLTLIATANQGSEATYESGFVIDKFPISRPNLTFSTLTVSNMSPEDSSIYLCSVAPFGLHTEAFFGQGTRLTVV.

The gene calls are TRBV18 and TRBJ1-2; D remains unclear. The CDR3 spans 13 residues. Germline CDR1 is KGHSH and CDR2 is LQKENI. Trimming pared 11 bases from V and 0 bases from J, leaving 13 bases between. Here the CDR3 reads CASQGRTNYGYTF. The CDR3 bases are TGTGCCTCCCAAGGGCGTACTAACTATGGCTACACCTTC.

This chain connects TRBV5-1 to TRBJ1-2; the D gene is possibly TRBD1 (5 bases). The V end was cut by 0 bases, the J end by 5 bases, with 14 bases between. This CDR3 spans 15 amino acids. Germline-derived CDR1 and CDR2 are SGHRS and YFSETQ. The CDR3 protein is CASSLDGARLYGYTF. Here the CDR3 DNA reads TGCGCCAGCAGCTTGGATGGGGCGCGTCTTTATGGCTACACCTTC.

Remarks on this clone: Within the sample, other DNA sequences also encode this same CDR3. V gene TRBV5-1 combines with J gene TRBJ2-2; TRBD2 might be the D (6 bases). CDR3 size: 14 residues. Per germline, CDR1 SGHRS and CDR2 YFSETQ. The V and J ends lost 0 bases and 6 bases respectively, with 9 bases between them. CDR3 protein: CASSLAGVPGELFF. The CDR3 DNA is TGCGCCAGCAGCTTGGCGGGGGTTCCCGGGGAGCTGTTTTTT.

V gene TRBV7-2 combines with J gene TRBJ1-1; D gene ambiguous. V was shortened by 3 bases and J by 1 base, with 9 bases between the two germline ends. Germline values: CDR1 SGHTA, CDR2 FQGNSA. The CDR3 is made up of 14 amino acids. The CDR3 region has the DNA TGTGCCAGCAGCTTCCAAGGGCAGAACACTGAAGCTTTCTTT. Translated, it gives CASSFQGQNTEAFF.